This T cell receptor beta chain was recorded in a study of CD8 T cells in Susac syndrome. About the study: Clinical remission applied to roughly eight sequenced Susac syndrome patients, and roughly 6 had active disease.

In germline, CDR1 is MNHEY, CDR2 SVGAGI. Trimming took 5 bases from V and 2 from J, leaving 13 bases between them. The CDR3 extends over 15 amino acids. On this clonotype itself: Its antigen is currently unknown.

Overall study results and limits: As the study acknowledged, the number of individuals in its TCR sequencing and HLA analysis was relatively small.

An input of roughly 0.5 to 1 ug of RNA was subjected to reverse transcription using random hexamers. With immunoSEQ multiplex PCR, TCR beta CDR3 was amplified across 54 Vbeta and 13 Jbeta. Via MiXCR, TCRdb re-called the immunoSEQ multiplex PCR reads, giving one row per CDR3 protein. This repertoire shows approximately 190,000 distinct CDR3 sequences, approximately 94% found once; its top ten account for 0.098%. CD8+ and CD4+ T cells circulating in blood were sequenced for TCR beta. Sequencing input: CD4+ T cells from PBMCs. The chain carries TRBV6-5 and TRBJ1-5, with D tentatively TRBD1 (6 bases). The sequence was collected from a human donor with Susac syndrome. The CDR3 DNA sequence: TGTGCCAGCAGTCCTCGGGACATTCGCAATCAGCCCCAGCATTTT. Translating gives CASSPRDIRNQPQHF.